These 31 T cell receptor beta chains originate from one sample sequenced in a study of cytomegalovirus exposure and HLA in healthy donors. Both 60 Vbeta primers and 13 Jbeta primers went into the PCR. Produced via immunoSEQ multiplex PCR; TCRdb's table is partial and in-frame only. The data hold about 160,000 clones, with 65% to 85% observed a single time. Sequenced input: PBMCs. The source is a woman under 30 in good health and CMV-seronegative.

This clone was counted once. The rearrangement joins TRBV6-1 to TRBJ1-5, with D unclear. V was cut by 5 bases and J by 7 bases, with 12 bases left in between. CDR3 length equals 13 residues. Per the germline V gene, CDR1 is MNHNS and CDR2 is SASEGT. CDR3 amino acids: CASSIHPGQPQHF. The DNA for the CDR3 is TGTGCCAGCAGTATCCACCCGGGACAGCCCCAGCATTTT.

In this sample, this clone turned up a few times. This sample also contains other DNA sequences that code for the same CDR3. CDR3 sequence: CAWSVLQEAFF. The CDR3 DNA is TGTGCCTGGAGTGTACTTCAAGAAGCTTTCTTT. The chain carries TRBV30 and TRBJ1-1; no firm D call. Germline CDR1 and CDR2: GTSNPN and SVGIG (reference sequence). V lost 0 bases to trimming and J lost 8 bases, with 7 bases between them. The CDR3 is 11 residues long.

This clone was counted between two and nine times. CDR3 protein: CASSLGGAAAQDTQYF. The CDR3 region has the DNA TGTGCCAGCAGCTTAGGTGGGGCTGCTGCTCAAGATACGCAGTATTTT. This rearrangement joins TRBV7-9 to TRBJ2-3; possible D gene TRBD1, 5 bases. Trimming removed 1 base from V and 5 bases from J, with 16 bases in between. Germline V gene lookup returns CDR1 SEHNR and CDR2 FQNEAQ (reference sequence). This CDR3 spans 16 amino acids.

This rearrangement joins TRBV10-2 to TRBJ1-2, with 7 bases aligning to TRBD1. Trimming took 3 bases from V and 4 from J; bases not matched to a gene: 2. Germline CDR1 WSHSY, CDR2 SAAADI. The CDR3 contains 13 residues. In DNA form, the CDR3 reads TGCGCCAGCAGTGAAACAGGGGCCTATGGCTACACCTTC. It codes for CASSETGAYGYTF.

This clone came up a few times. The chain couples TRBV6-6 to TRBJ2-3; TRBD1 matches 8 bases. In germline, CDR1 is MNHNY, CDR2 SVGAGI (reference sequence). The trim removed 6 bases at V and 3 bases at J, leaving 8 bases unmatched. The CDR3 loop spans 15 amino acids. The DNA for the CDR3 is TGTGCCAGCAGAACTCAGGGGGCTGGGACAGATACGCAGTATTTT. It is translated as CASRTQGAGTDTQYF.

The V call is TRBV2, the J call TRBJ2-7; tentatively, D is TRBD2 (5 bases). V gave up 5 bases and J gave up 3 bases, with 14 bases separating them. CDR1 is SNHLY, CDR2 FYNNEI, per germline. CDR3 size: 14 residues. CDR3 sequence (DNA): TGTGCCAGCAGTACCTCCGGGATGGGCTACGAGCAGTACTTC. Protein sequence: CASSTSGMGYEQYF.

The gene calls are TRBV29-1 and TRBJ2-1, with TRBD1 matching over 9 bases. The J segment lost 13 bases and the V segment lost 3 bases, leaving 7 bases of the junction unmatched. The V gene's germline CDR1 is SQVTM and CDR2 ANQGSEA. There are 12 residues in the CDR3. CDR3 amino acids: CSVDDRGSSQFF. The DNA for the CDR3 is TGCAGCGTTGATGACAGGGGGTCATCCCAGTTCTTC.

This clone was counted a few times. The rearrangement joins TRBV7-2 to TRBJ1-5; D gene ambiguous. The CDR3 is made up of 14 amino acids. CDR1 SGHTA and CDR2 FQGNSA come from the germline V gene. V was trimmed by 1 base and J by 9 bases, leaving 13 bases between them. This CDR3 reads CASSLVGRAGPQHF. CDR3 DNA sequence: TGTGCCAGCAGCTTAGTAGGGCGAGCGGGGCCCCAGCATTTT.

V and J are TRBV5-4 and TRBJ1-2, with 8 bases that match TRBD1. Germline lookup yields CDR1 SGHNT and CDR2 YYREEE (reference sequence). The V gene end was trimmed by 5 bases and the J gene end by 5 bases; junction bases not matched to a gene: 11. CDR3 size: 15 residues. The CDR3 DNA reads as TGTGCCAGCAGTTCACCCAGGGGGCGAGGTTATGGCTACACCTTC. Its protein is CASSSPRGRGYGYTF.

The chain combines TRBV6-1 with TRBJ1-1; no clear D gene. V gave up 6 bases and J gave up 0 bases, with 8 bases separating them. The germline gives CDR1 MNHNS, CDR2 SASEGT. The CDR3 has 13 amino acids. CDR3 sequence: CASSSLMNTEAFF. CDR3 DNA sequence: TGTGCCAGCAGCTCCCTAATGAACACTGAAGCTTTCTTT.

CDR3: CASSPRDRTTPEAFF. Written as DNA, the CDR3 is TGTGCCAGTAGTCCCCGGGACAGGACTACCCCTGAAGCTTTCTTT. The chain recombines TRBV19 with TRBJ1-1; TRBD1 matches 8 bases. Germline CDR1 LNHDA, CDR2 SQIVND (reference sequence). The CDR3 is made up of 15 amino acids. The V segment lost 5 bases and the J segment 6 bases; nucleotides outside the gene matches: 11.

V gene TRBV6-1 combines with J gene TRBJ1-2, with D maybe TRBD1 (5 bases). CDR3 length: 15 residues. V was pared by 0 bases and J by 2 bases, with 10 bases between. Germline CDR1 reads MNHNS; CDR2 reads SASEGT. The CDR3 region is CASSEAGAVNYGYTF. The CDR3 nucleotides are TGTGCCAGCAGTGAAGCAGGGGCCGTGAACTATGGCTACACCTTC.

The CDR3 region is CASSSDRKTIYGYTF. CDR3 DNA sequence: TGTGCCAGCAGCTCCGACAGAAAAACAATTTATGGCTACACCTTC. V gene TRBV7-9 combines with J gene TRBJ1-2; D may be TRBD1 (5 bases). Germline CDR1 reads SEHNR; CDR2 reads FQNEAQ (reference sequence). With 4 bases removed from V and 5 bases from J, the gap between germline ends came to 17 bases. This CDR3 is built from 15 residues.

The chain has TRBV7-9 and TRBJ1-4; D gene ambiguous. V was clipped by 5 bases and J by 7 bases, with 14 bases between them. Per germline, CDR1 SEHNR and CDR2 FQNEAQ (reference sequence). The CDR3 sequence is 14 residues long. CDR3 protein: CASSRREAGEKLFF. CDR3 DNA: TGTGCCAGCAGCCGACGGGAGGCGGGTGAAAAACTGTTTTTT.

This sequence joins TRBV11-2 and TRBJ1-5; the D gene is possibly TRBD1 (5 bases). The CDR3 consists of 14 residues. The V gene lost 1 base and the J gene lost 6 bases, with 10 bases spanning the gap. From germline, CDR1 is SGHAT and CDR2 FQNNGV. The CDR3 DNA follows: TGTGCCAGCAGCTTAGGGCCGGGGGGTCAGCCCCAGCATTTT. This translates into CASSLGPGGQPQHF.

V is TRBV6-5 and J is TRBJ1-1; maybe TRBD1 (5 bases). From germline, CDR1 is MNHEY and CDR2 SVGAGI. The CDR3 runs to 13 residues. Trimming took off 6 bases at V and 12 bases at J, with 20 bases between the two ends. This CDR3 is CASRAGLSDPSFF. The CDR3 DNA reads as TGTGCCAGCAGAGCGGGACTTTCCGACCCCTCTTTCTTT.

V gene TRBV11-2 combines with J gene TRBJ2-3; a weak D match, TRBD2 (5 bases). This CDR3 comprises 11 residues. In germline, CDR1 is SGHAT, CDR2 FQNNGV. Trimming removed 8 bases at V and 4 bases at J, with 7 bases between. The CDR3 here is CASLGADTQYF. CDR3 in DNA: TGTGCCAGCCTCGGGGCAGATACGCAGTATTTT. The entire variable domain, with the rest obtained from reference TRBV11-2 and TRBJ2-3, is as follows: EAGVAQSPRYKIIEKRQSVAFWCNPISGHATLYWYQQILGQGPKLLIQFQNNGVVDDSQLPKDRFSAERLKGVDSTLKIQPAKLEDSAVYLCASLGADTQYFGPGTRLTVL.

The chain combines TRBV5-8 with TRBJ2-7; 12 positions agree with TRBD1. This CDR3 comprises 16 residues. V lost 5 bases to trimming and J lost 1 base; unmatched junction nucleotides: 7. CDR1 SGHTS and CDR2 YDEGEE come from the germline V gene. The CDR3 here is CASSIRDRGRSYEQYF. DNA for the CDR3: TGTGCCAGCAGTATCCGGGACAGGGGGCGATCCTACGAGCAGTACTTC.

V and J are TRBV6-6 and TRBJ1-1, with 8 bases identical to TRBD1. Germline CDR1 is MNHNY and CDR2 is SVGAGI (reference sequence). J gave up 1 base and V 7 bases, and 8 bases lay outside the gene matches. This CDR3 has 15 residues. Written as DNA, the CDR3 is TGTGCCAGCATCCGCCCACAGGGGGGGAACACTGAAGCTTTCTTT. It is translated as CASIRPQGGNTEAFF.

Of note for this clone: The sample has other DNA sequences that encode this CDR3 too. Here the CDR3 reads CASSLTGGYGYTF. CDR3 bases: TGTGCCAGCAGCTTAACAGGGGGCTATGGCTACACCTTC. The chain employs TRBV11-3 and TRBJ1-2; TRBD1 matches at 8 bases. The V and J ends lost 2 bases and 4 bases, in that order; junction bases with no gene match: 0. This CDR3 contains 13 residues. Germline CDR1 and CDR2: SGHNT and YENEEA. Using reference TRBV11-3 and TRBJ1-2 for the parts outside the CDR3, the full variable domain is EAGVVQSPRYKIIEKKQPVAFWCNPISGHNTLYWYLQNLGQGPELLIRYENEEAVDDSQLPKDRFSAERLKGVDSTLKIQPAELGDSAVYLCASSLTGGYGYTFGSGTRLTVV.

V usage is TRBV10-3 and J usage is TRBJ2-7, with 8 bases lining up with TRBD1. J was trimmed by 2 bases and V by 4 bases; bases with no gene match: 4. The length of the CDR3 is 14 residues. Germline CDR1 is ENHRY and CDR2 is SYGVKD. This CDR3 reads CAISVGQGAYEQYF. As DNA, the CDR3 is TGTGCCATCAGTGTAGGACAGGGCGCCTACGAGCAGTACTTC.

This clone has more than one count but fewer than ten. The chain joins TRBV5-1 to TRBJ2-5; D possibly corresponds to TRBD2 (5 bases). The CDR3 totals 14 residues. The ends were cut back, 0 bases at V and 2 bases at J, with 8 bases in the middle. In germline, CDR1 is SGHRS, CDR2 YFSETQ. CDR3 sequence: CASSLASQQETQYF. The CDR3 DNA reads TGCGCCAGCAGCTTGGCTAGCCAACAAGAGACCCAGTACTTC.

This chain uses TRBV18 with TRBJ1-4, with D possibly matching TRBD1 (6 bases). Trimming shortened V by 6 bases and J by 12 bases, and 14 bases separated the two germline ends. Per germline, CDR1 KGHSH and CDR2 LQKENI. This CDR3 spans 12 amino acids. CDR3 in DNA: TGTGCCAGCTCTGCCCCGAAGGGGGAACTGTTTTTT. Translating it yields CASSAPKGELFF.

This chain connects TRBV19 to TRBJ1-3; 8 nucleotides align to TRBD1. This CDR3 is built from 16 residues. Per germline, CDR1 LNHDA and CDR2 SQIVND (reference sequence). V lost 5 bases and J lost 1; bases outside the gene matches: 7. This CDR3 is CASSSGTGLSGNTIYF. Here the CDR3 DNA reads TGTGCCAGTAGTTCGGGGACAGGTCTTTCTGGAAACACCATATATTTT.

The chain recombines TRBV28 with TRBJ2-1; 13 bases line up with TRBD2. CDR1 is MDHEN, CDR2 SYDVKM, per germline. The CDR3 sequence is 16 residues long. After removal of 3 bases from V and 4 bases from J, the junction contained 3 bases not matched to a gene. The CDR3 reads CASSFRTSGGYNEQFF. Here the CDR3 DNA reads TGTGCCAGCAGTTTCCGGACTAGCGGGGGTTACAATGAGCAGTTCTTC. Complete variable domain (other parts from reference TRBV28 and TRBJ2-1): DVKVTQSSRYLVKRTGEKVFLECVQDMDHENMFWYRQDPGLGLRLIYFSYDVKMKEKGDIPEGYSVSREKKERFSLILESASTNQTSMYLCASSFRTSGGYNEQFFGPGTRLTVL.

The chain is built from TRBV5-4 and TRBJ1-1; D is uncertain. Germline V gene data show CDR1 as SGHNT and CDR2 as YYREEE (reference sequence). This CDR3 spans 13 amino acids. V shed 2 bases and J shed 1 base, with 6 bases lying between them. The CDR3 here is CASSFTENTEAFF. Here the CDR3 DNA reads TGTGCCAGCAGCTTCACAGAGAACACTGAAGCTTTCTTT.

The CDR3 region has the DNA TGCGCCAGCAGCCAAGAATTTGGCGGGACCCCGCGCGGTGAGCAGTTCTTC. This encodes CASSQEFGGTPRGEQFF. The gene calls are TRBV4-1 and TRBJ2-1; a weak D match, TRBD2 (6 bases). Trimming cost V 0 bases and J 9 bases, with 21 bases left between them. Looked up from germline, CDR1 is MGHRA and CDR2 is YSYEKL. The length of the CDR3 is 17 residues.

This chain uses TRBV9 with TRBJ1-2; D unresolved. Between the trimmed V and J ends, which lost 2 bases and 2 bases, there was a span of 4 bases. The CDR3 is 12 amino acids. Germline assignment: CDR1 SGDLS and CDR2 YYNGEE. CDR3 DNA sequence: TGTGCCAGCAGCGTTCGGAACTATGGCTACACCTTC. Its protein is CASSVRNYGYTF.

This chain connects TRBV6-6 to TRBJ1-1; the D gene is possibly TRBD1 (6 bases). Trimming shortened V by 2 bases and J by 10 bases, and 11 bases separated the two germline ends. Looked up from germline, CDR1 is MNHNY and CDR2 is SVGAGI (reference sequence). The CDR3 has 12 amino acids. CDR3 protein: CASSYQGSGAFF. The CDR3 DNA follows: TGTGCCAGCAGTTACCAGGGGTCGGGAGCTTTCTTT.

About this clone: Different DNA sequences within this sample yield the same CDR3. V is TRBV29-1 and J is TRBJ1-1; perhaps TRBD1 as D (6 bases). Germline V gene lookup returns CDR1 SQVTM and CDR2 ANQGSEA. The CDR3 spans 12 residues. V dropped 6 bases and J dropped 1 base, with 9 bases sitting between them. CDR3 coding DNA: TGCAGCGTCGGACAGCCGAACACTGAAGCTTTCTTT. Its protein product is CSVGQPNTEAFF.

This clone has just a few counts. This sequence joins TRBV6-4 and TRBJ2-3; 8 bases agree with TRBD2. Trimming removed 7 bases from V and 4 bases from J; junction bases left unmatched: 10. Germline loops: CDR1 MRHNA, CDR2 SNTAGT. This CDR3 has 15 residues. CDR3 protein: CASKEGLVLPDTQYF. The CDR3 bases are TGTGCCAGCAAAGAGGGACTAGTCTTGCCAGATACGCAGTATTTT.